These 8 T cell receptor beta chains originate from one sample sequenced in a study of T-cell memory formation after mild COVID-19. TCRdb redid the calling of the 5' RACE reads with MiXCR, one entry per CDR3 protein. In the table there are fewer than 700,000 distinct CDR3 sequences, around 17% of which are singletons. What was sequenced was PBMCs or a T cell subset sorted from them (not recorded which). These receptors were obtained from an adult woman who had mild COVID-19 (a few samples of this study predate the infection). Cell type and time point are not known.

The chain recombines TRBV6-5 with TRBJ2-3; 11 bases align to TRBD2. The junction had 11 bases not matched to a gene; V was cut back by 6 bases and J by 0 bases. The germline gives CDR1 MNHEY, CDR2 SVGAGI. The CDR3 has 18 residues. The CDR3 sequence: CASSPSGGTLSSTDTQYF. The CDR3 DNA reads TGTGCCAGCAGCCCTAGCGGGGGGACCCTCTCTAGCACAGATACGCAGTATTTT.

This sequence joins TRBV20-1 and TRBJ2-3, with D perhaps TRBD1 or TRBD2 (5 bases each). The CDR3 has 15 residues. The germline V gene encodes CDR1 DFQATT and CDR2 SNEGSKA (reference sequence). The V gene lost 5 bases and the J gene lost 4 bases, with 19 bases spanning the gap. In DNA form, the CDR3 reads TGCAGTGCTCCCCTCTACGGGGCTCGCCCAGATACGCAGTATTTT. It yields the protein CSAPLYGARPDTQYF.

The chain combines TRBV7-2 with TRBJ1-5; a weak D match, TRBD1 (5 bases). V was trimmed by 0 bases and J by 3 bases, leaving 12 bases between them. Germline CDR1 is SGHTA and CDR2 is FQGNSA. The CDR3 is made up of 16 amino acids. The CDR3 sequence: CASSLAQGSANQPQHF. The CDR3 DNA follows: TGTGCCAGCAGCTTAGCGCAGGGTTCGGCCAATCAGCCCCAGCATTTT.

J is TRBJ2-5 and V is TRBV5-6; D ambiguous. The CDR3 sequence is 14 residues long. CDR1 and CDR2 from the germline V gene are SGHDT and YYEEEE. V lost 0 bases and J lost 4, with 10 bases in between. Here the CDR3 reads CASSLDYYSETQYF. CDR3 bases: TGTGCCAGCAGCTTGGATTACTATTCAGAGACCCAGTACTTC.

There are a few counts of this clonotype. The chain employs TRBV7-9 and TRBJ1-1; no reliable D call. Germline lookup yields CDR1 SEHNR and CDR2 FQNEAQ (reference sequence). The CDR3 extends over 16 amino acids. V lost 1 base to trimming and J lost 2 bases, with 14 bases between them. The CDR3, as DNA: TGTGCCAGCAGCTTAGGCCCGGAGACGGTTAACACTGAAGCTTTCTTT. Its translation is CASSLGPETVNTEAFF.

The chain joins TRBV7-2 to TRBJ2-2; D ambiguous. Germline values: CDR1 SGHTA, CDR2 FQGNSA. V lost 4 bases, J lost 7 bases, and 10 bases lay in between. This CDR3 is built from 13 residues. CDR3 residues: CASSSNGYGELFF. The DNA of the CDR3 is TGTGCCAGCAGCTCCAACGGGTACGGGGAGCTGTTTTTT.

This clonotype has only a few counts. The V call is TRBV30, the J call TRBJ1-1; D ambiguous. This CDR3 contains 14 residues. V gave up 2 bases and J gave up 1 base, with 11 bases separating them. Germline loops: CDR1 GTSNPN, CDR2 SVGIG (reference sequence). CDR3 DNA: TGTGCCTGGAGTTTGATGACACCGAACACTGAAGCTTTCTTT. It translates to CAWSLMTPNTEAFF.

In this sample, this clonotype turned up many times. V usage is TRBV12-3 or TRBV12-4 and J usage is TRBJ2-5; 9 nucleotides agree with TRBD2. The V and J ends lost 6 bases and 5 bases, in that order; junction bases with no gene match: 7. The CDR3 totals 14 residues. CDR3 DNA: TGTGCCAGCAGGATAGCGGGGGCTGGGGAGACCCAGTACTTC. Translation gives CASRIAGAGETQYF.